This TCR beta chain comes out of a study of beta chain features in type 1 diabetes. General study points: Shorter TCRB CDR3s, moderately but significantly so, marked every one of the four CD4+ subsets in Type 1 diabetes patients. Overrepresentation of cells with high TCR expression could result from cDNA sequencing.

Reverse transcription of all isolated RNA meant that expressed TCRB transcripts were sequenced. Data came from immunoSEQ multiplex PCR; TCRdb stores just in-frame clones and leaves some out. The sample includes 150,000 to 200,000 clones, 9% to 10% of them seen just once. The CDR3 contains 14 residues. The ends were cut back, 4 bases at V and 5 bases at J, with 14 bases in the middle. Looked up from germline, CDR1 is MDHEN and CDR2 is SYDVKM. This clone was detected a few times. The antigen remains unidentified. The sequence was obtained from a woman aged 25-40 years with type 1 diabetes. This chain uses TRBV28 with TRBJ1-2, with D possibly being TRBD1 (6 bases). Sequencing used central memory CD4+ T cells from blood. This CDR3 reads CASSYGGSGYGYTF. The DNA for the CDR3 is TGTGCCAGCAGTTATGGGGGCTCGGGGTATGGCTACACCTTC.